The 10 T cell receptor beta chains reported below all come from one sample, sequenced in a study of blood T cell repertoires in COVID-19. Assay: immunoSEQ multiplex PCR; the TCRdb copy retains only in-frame clones and omits some. This repertoire shows 240,000 or so clones, about 82% found once; its top ten account for approximately 2.1%. Material: PBMCs or T cells enriched from blood (not recorded which). Receptors were obtained from a woman in her forties or fifties who had recovered from COVID-19.

The rearrangement joins TRBV28 to TRBJ2-7; D is unresolved. The CDR3 length is 10 residues. Germline CDR1 reads MDHEN; CDR2 reads SYDVKM. Trimming removed 5 bases at V and 4 bases at J, with 3 bases between. The CDR3 nucleotides read TGTGCCAGCAGTCATTACGAGCAGTACTTC. This sequence encodes CASSHYEQYF.

The J gene is TRBJ2-5, the V gene TRBV5-3; 12 nucleotides align to TRBD2. TRBV5-3 is an ORF, with its function uncertain. With 4 bases clipped from V and 4 bases from J, the junction kept 14 bases outside the gene matches. The CDR3 is 18 amino acids. The CDR3 protein is CARSRGPLAGGFLETQYF. The CDR3 nucleotides are TGTGCCAGAAGCCGGGGACCTCTAGCGGGGGGGTTTTTAGAGACCCAGTACTTC.

The chain combines TRBV4-3 with TRBJ2-1; 8 bases agree with TRBD1. This CDR3 comprises 16 residues. CDR1 and CDR2 from the germline V gene are LGHNA and YSLEER. V shed 4 bases and J 6 bases; nucleotides not matched to a gene: 11. This chain's CDR3 is CASSRTGSVKGNEQFF. For the CDR3, the DNA is TGCGCCAGCAGCCGGACAGGGAGTGTAAAGGGCAATGAGCAGTTCTTC.

This clone came up once. The CDR3 nucleotides are TGTGCCAGTAGTTCCCCGGCGGGAGTGGGGGATGAGCAGTTCTTC. Amino acid sequence: CASSSPAGVGDEQFF. The chain couples TRBV19 to TRBJ2-1; 7 bases match TRBD2. CDR3 length: 15 residues. CDR1 is LNHDA, CDR2 SQIVND, per germline (reference sequence). V lost 5 bases, J lost 8 bases, and 12 bases stayed unmatched. The whole variable domain, filled in from reference TRBV19 and TRBJ2-1, reads DGGITQSPKYLFRKEGQNVTLSCEQNLNHDAMYWYRQDPGQGLRLIYYSQIVNDFQKGDIAEGYSVSREKKESFPLTVTSAQKNPTAFYLCASSSPAGVGDEQFFGPGTRLTVL.

This clone was seen a single time. V gene TRBV29-1 combines with J gene TRBJ2-1, with a tentative D call TRBD1 (6 bases). Deletions cut 2 bases from V and 6 bases from J, with 20 bases between. Germline V gene sequence: CDR1 SQVTM, CDR2 ANQGSEA. This CDR3 is 16 amino acids long. The CDR3 region has the DNA TGCAGCGTTGAACCAATTACACAGGGAACGGTCAATGAGCAGTTCTTC. It yields the protein CSVEPITQGTVNEQFF.

This chain uses TRBV5-4 with TRBJ2-7; 7 bases match TRBD1. The CDR3 extends over 13 amino acids. Germline-derived CDR1 and CDR2 are SGHNT and YYREEE (reference sequence). The V and J ends lost 4 bases and 5 bases, in that order; junction bases with no gene match: 6. The CDR3 spells CASSLTGLNEQYF. The CDR3 DNA sequence: TGTGCCAGCAGCCTGACAGGGCTTAACGAGCAGTACTTC.

This rearrangement joins TRBV3-1 (or the pseudogene TRBV3-2) to TRBJ2-2; the D gene is possibly TRBD1 (7 bases). CDR1 is LGHDT and CDR2 is YNNKEL in the germline V gene (reference sequence). This CDR3 region has 16 residues. V was shortened by 2 bases and J by 1 base, with 11 bases between the two germline ends. Here the CDR3 reads CASSQRQGLNTGELFF. CDR3 nucleotides: TGTGCCAGCAGCCAACGACAGGGACTGAACACCGGGGAGCTGTTTTTT.

The chain combines TRBV3-1 (or the pseudogene TRBV3-2) with TRBJ1-1, with D tentatively TRBD1 (5 bases). The V gene's germline CDR1 is LGHDT and CDR2 YNNKEL (reference sequence). V was cut by 0 bases and J by 5 bases, with 13 bases left in between. The CDR3 extends over 15 amino acids. This chain's CDR3 is CASSQDTRAGTEAFF. CDR3 sequence (DNA): TGTGCCAGCAGCCAAGATACCAGGGCGGGGACTGAAGCTTTCTTT.

The rearrangement links TRBV7-9 to TRBJ2-7; 7 bases fit TRBD1. From germline, CDR1 is SEHNR and CDR2 FQNEAQ (reference sequence). This CDR3 region has 17 residues. Losses at the gene ends were 5 bases for V and 4 bases for J; bases not matched to a gene: 17. The chain's CDR3 is CASSGSRHRGIGYEQYF. For the CDR3, the DNA is TGTGCCAGCAGCGGAAGCCGGCACAGGGGAATAGGTTACGAGCAGTACTTC.

The J gene is TRBJ2-1, the V gene TRBV7-9; 11 bases are a match to TRBD2. V gave up 5 bases and J gave up 16 bases; unmatched junction bases: 10. CDR3 length: 13 amino acids. Germline lookup yields CDR1 SEHNR and CDR2 FQNEAQ (reference sequence). CDR3 coding DNA: TGTGCCAGCAGCCTCTCCCTCCTAGCGGGGGGATTCTTC. It specifies CASSLSLLAGGFF.